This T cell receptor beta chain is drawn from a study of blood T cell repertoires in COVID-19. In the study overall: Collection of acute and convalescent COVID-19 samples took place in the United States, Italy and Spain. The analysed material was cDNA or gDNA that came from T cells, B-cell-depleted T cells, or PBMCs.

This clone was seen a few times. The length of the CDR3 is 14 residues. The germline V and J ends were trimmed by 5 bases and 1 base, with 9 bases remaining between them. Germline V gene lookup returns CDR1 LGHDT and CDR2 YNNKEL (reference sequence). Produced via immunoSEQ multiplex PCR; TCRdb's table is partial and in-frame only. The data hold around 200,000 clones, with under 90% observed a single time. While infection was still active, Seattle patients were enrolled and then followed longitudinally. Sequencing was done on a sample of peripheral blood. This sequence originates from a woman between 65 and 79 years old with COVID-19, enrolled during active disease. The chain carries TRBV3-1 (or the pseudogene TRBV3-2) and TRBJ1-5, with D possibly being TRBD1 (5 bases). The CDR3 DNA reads TGTGCCAGCAGCTACCGACAGAGCAATCAGCCCCAGCATTTT. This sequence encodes CASSYRQSNQPQHF.